Included here is one TCR beta chain sequence, with context. The data originate from a study of blood T cell repertoires in COVID-19. Study at large: Italy, Spain and the United States were the sources of the convalescent and acute COVID-19 samples.

Study processing details: Amplification with reference gene primers provided the estimates of nucleated cell counts. Measured with immunoSEQ multiplex PCR; TCRdb has only the in-frame clones, and not every one. V, J and clone size are those of that table, while D and trimming were read from the DNA. Found here are about 46,000 clones, more than 70% of them singletons; the top ten hold over 7.5%. This receptor was obtained from a man in his fifties or sixties with active COVID-19. Input material: peripheral blood.

The CDR3 loop is CASSLGGGGGETQYF. In nucleotides, the CDR3 is TGTGCCAGCAGCCTGGGTGGAGGGGGAGGGGAGACCCAGTACTTC. This chain connects TRBV5-4 to TRBJ2-5, with D perhaps TRBD2 (7 bases). Germline loops: CDR1 SGHNT, CDR2 YYREEE (reference sequence). Trimming pared 4 bases from V and 5 bases from J, leaving 18 bases between. The CDR3 is made up of 15 amino acids.